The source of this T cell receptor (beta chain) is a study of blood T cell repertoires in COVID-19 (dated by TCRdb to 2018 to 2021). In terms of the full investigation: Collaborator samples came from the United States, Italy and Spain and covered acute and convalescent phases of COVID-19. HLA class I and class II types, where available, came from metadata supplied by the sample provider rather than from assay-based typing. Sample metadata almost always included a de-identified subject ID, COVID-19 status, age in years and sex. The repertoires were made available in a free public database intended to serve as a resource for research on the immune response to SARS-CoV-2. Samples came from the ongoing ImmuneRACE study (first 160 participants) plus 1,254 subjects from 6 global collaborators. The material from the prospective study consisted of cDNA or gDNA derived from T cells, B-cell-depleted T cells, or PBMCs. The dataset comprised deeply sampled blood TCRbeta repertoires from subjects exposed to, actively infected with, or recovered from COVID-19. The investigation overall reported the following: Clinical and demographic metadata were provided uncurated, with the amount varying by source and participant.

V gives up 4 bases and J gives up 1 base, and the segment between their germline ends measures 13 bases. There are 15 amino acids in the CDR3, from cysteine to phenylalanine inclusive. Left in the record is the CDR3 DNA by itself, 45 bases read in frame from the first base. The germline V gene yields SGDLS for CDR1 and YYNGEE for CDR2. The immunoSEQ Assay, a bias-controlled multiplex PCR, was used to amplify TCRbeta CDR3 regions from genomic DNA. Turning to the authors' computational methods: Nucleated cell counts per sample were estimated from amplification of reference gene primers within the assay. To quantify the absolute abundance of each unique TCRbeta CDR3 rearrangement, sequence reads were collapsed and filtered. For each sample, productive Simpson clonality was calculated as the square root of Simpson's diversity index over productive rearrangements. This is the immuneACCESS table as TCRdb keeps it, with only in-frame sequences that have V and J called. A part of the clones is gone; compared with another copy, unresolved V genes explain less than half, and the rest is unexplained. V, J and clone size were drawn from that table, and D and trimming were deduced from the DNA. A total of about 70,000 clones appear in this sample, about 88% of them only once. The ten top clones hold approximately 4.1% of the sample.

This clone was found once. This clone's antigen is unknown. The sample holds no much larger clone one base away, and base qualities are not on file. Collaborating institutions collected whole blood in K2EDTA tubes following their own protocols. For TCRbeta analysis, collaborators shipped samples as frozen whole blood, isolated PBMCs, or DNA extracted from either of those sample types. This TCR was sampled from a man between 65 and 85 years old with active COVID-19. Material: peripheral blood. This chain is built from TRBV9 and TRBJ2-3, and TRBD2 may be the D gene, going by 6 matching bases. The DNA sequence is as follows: TGTGCCAGCAGCACCCGGGGACTGGGCACAGATACGCAGTATTTT. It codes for CASSTRGLGTDTQYF. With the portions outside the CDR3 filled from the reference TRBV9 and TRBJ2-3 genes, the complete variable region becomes DSGVTQTPKHLITATGQRVTLRCSPRSGDLSVYWYQQSLDQGLQFLIQYYNGEERAKGNILERFSAQQFPDLHSELNLSSLELGDSALYFCASSTRGLGTDTQYFGPGTRLTVL.